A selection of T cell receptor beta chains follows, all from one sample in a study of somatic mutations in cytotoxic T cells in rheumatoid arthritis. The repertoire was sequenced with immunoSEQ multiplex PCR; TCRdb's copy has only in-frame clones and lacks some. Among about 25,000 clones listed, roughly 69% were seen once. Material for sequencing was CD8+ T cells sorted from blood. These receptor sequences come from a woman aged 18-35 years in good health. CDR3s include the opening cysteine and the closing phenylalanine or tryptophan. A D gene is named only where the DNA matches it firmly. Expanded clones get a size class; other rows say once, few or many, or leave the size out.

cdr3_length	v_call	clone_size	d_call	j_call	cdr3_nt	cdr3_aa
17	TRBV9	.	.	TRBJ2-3	TGTGCCAGCAGCGTAGCTGGCGGAGGGTCTTACACAGATACGCAGTATTTT	CASSVAGGGSYTDTQYF
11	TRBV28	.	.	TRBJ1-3	TGTGCCAGCAGTTTAGGAAACACCATATATTTT	CASSLGNTIYF
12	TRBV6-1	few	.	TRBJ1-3	TGTGCCAGCAGAACCATCGCGGACACCATATATTTT	CASRTIADTIYF
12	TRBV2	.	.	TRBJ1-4	TGTGCCAGCAGCGGGAGTGTTGAAAAACTGTTTTTT	CASSGSVEKLFF
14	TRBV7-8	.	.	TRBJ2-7	TGTGCCAGCAGCCCCGAGCAAGCCCTCTACGAGCAGTACTTC	CASSPEQALYEQYF
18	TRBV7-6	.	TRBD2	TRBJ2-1	TGTGCCAGCAGCCAACTAGCGGGAGGAGCGAGCGGTTACAATGAGCAGTTCTTC	CASSQLAGGASGYNEQFF
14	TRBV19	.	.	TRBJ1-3	TGTGCCAGTAGTATAGGTGGGACTGGAAACACCATATATTTT	CASSIGGTGNTIYF
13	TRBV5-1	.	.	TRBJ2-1	TGCGCCAGCCAACTAACAGGGTACAATGAGCAGTTCTTC	CASQLTGYNEQFF
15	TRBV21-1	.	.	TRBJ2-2	TGTGCCAGCAGCAAAGAGCGACAGGGAGCCGGGGAGCTGTTTTTT	CASSKERQGAGELFF
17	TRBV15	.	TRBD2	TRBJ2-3	TGTGCCACCAGCAGAGTCTTAAGCGGGGGGGCGGAAAATACGCAGTATTTT	CATSRVLSGGAENTQYF
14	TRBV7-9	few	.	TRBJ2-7	TGTGCCAGCAGCTTACCGACTCCTCAGGACGAGCAGTACTTC	CASSLPTPQDEQYF
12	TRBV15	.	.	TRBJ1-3	TGTGCCACCAGCAGAGGGAAAAACACCATATATTTT	CATSRGKNTIYF
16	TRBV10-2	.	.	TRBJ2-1	TGCGCCAGCAGTGTTTCAGGGGCAGGCAGTTACAATGAGCAGTTCTTC	CASSVSGAGSYNEQFF
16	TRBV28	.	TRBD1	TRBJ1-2	TGTGCCAGCATTACTAACCGGGACAGTTTTAACTATGGCTACACCTTC	CASITNRDSFNYGYTF
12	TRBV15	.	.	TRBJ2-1	TGTGCCACCAGCATCGTGGGGCTCTCCTTGTTCTTC	CATSIVGLSLFF
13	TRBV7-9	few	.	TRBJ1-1	TGTGCCAGCAGCCCCACCGGCGGCACTGAAGCTTTCTTT	CASSPTGGTEAFF
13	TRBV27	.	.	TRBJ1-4	TGTGCCAGCAGCCCAGTAGCTAATGAAAAACTGTTTTTT	CASSPVANEKLFF
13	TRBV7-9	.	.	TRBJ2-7	TGTGCCAGCAGCTTAGACACAACCTACGAGCAGTACTTC	CASSLDTTYEQYF
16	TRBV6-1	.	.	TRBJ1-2	TGTGCCAGCAGTGAAGGACGAGCATCCAGGGACTATGGCTACACCTTC	CASSEGRASRDYGYTF
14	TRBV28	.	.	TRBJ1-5	TGTGCCACCAAACCCGAGACAGGCCCTCAGCCCCAGCATTTT	CATKPETGPQPQHF
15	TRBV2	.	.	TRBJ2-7	TGTGCCAGCAGTGAAGCACAGGGATCCCTGTACGAGCAGTACTTC	CASSEAQGSLYEQYF
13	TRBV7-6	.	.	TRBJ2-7	TGTGCCAGCAGCTTGACAGGCCGAGCCGAGCAGTACTTC	CASSLTGRAEQYF
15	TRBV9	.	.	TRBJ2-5	TGTGCCAGCAGCTCTGCGGAGACTGGGATTGAGACCCAGTACTTC	CASSSAETGIETQYF
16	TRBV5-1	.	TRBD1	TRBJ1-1	TGCGCCAGCAGCTTGGCCCAGACAGGGGTGAACACTGAAGCTTTCTTT	CASSLAQTGVNTEAFF
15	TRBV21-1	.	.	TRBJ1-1	TGTGCCAGCAGCGGGGGACTCCCTGGGAGCACTGAAGCTTTCTTT	CASSGGLPGSTEAFF
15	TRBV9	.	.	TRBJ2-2	TGTGCCAGCAGCCCGGACAGTATTCGTCCCGGGGAGCTGTTTTTT	CASSPDSIRPGELFF
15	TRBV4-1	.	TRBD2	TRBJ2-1	TGCGCCAGCAGCGCGACTAGCGGGAGTTGGAATGAGCAGTTCTTC	CASSATSGSWNEQFF